The next 7 T cell receptor beta chains were all read from a single sample in a study of blood T cell repertoires in COVID-19. Clones were sequenced by immunoSEQ multiplex PCR, and TCRdb holds only the in-frame ones, with some missing. The sample gives 300,000 to 400,000 clones, around 87% of which show up once; 1% is in the top ten. Sequenced material: peripheral blood. The receptors come from a man between 50 and 59 years old with active or convalescent COVID-19.

The V gene is TRBV7-2, the J gene TRBJ1-2; 7 nucleotides line up with TRBD1. CDR3 length: 13 amino acids. Germline V lookup: CDR1 SGHTA, CDR2 FQGNSA. Trimming at V came to 4 bases and at J to 4 bases, leaving 3 bases not matched to a gene. CDR3 DNA sequence: TGTGCCAGCAGCTCCAGGGGGGCCTATGGCTACACCTTC. This encodes CASSSRGAYGYTF.

V and J are TRBV10-3 and TRBJ2-5; D gene ambiguous. The ends were cut back, 10 bases at V and 0 bases at J, with 15 bases in the middle. The CDR3 contains 14 residues. Germline V gene data show CDR1 as ENHRY and CDR2 as SYGVKD. This chain's CDR3 is CATRLQNNQETQYF. CDR3 DNA sequence: TGTGCCACCCGTTTGCAGAACAACCAAGAGACCCAGTACTTC.

V is TRBV6-2 or TRBV6-3 and J is TRBJ2-7, with 8 positions matching TRBD2. The CDR3 contains 20 residues. Unmatched junction bases numbered 18, after V lost 0 bases and J lost 2 bases. Germline assignment: CDR1 MNHEY and CDR2 SVGEGT. The CDR3 sequence: CASSYSISGPGAGGTYEQYF. CDR3 coding DNA: TGTGCCAGCAGTTACTCGATATCTGGCCCCGGCGCGGGGGGTACCTACGAGCAGTACTTC.

This rearrangement joins TRBV2 to TRBJ1-5; no clear D. Germline CDR1 and CDR2: SNHLY and FYNNEI. This CDR3 contains 14 residues. Trimming removed 6 bases at V and 4 bases at J, with 13 bases between. The CDR3 loop reads CASRGSGFNQPQHF. The CDR3 coding sequence is TGTGCCAGCAGGGGGAGCGGGTTTAATCAGCCCCAGCATTTT. The full variable domain, rest sourced from reference TRBV2 and TRBJ1-5, is EPEVTQTPSHQVTQMGQEVILRCVPISNHLYFYWYRQILGQKVEFLVSFYNNEISEKSEIFDDQFSVERPDGSNFTLKIRSTKLEDSAMYFCASRGSGFNQPQHFGDGTRLSIL.

V is TRBV27 and J is TRBJ1-1; D unresolved. Trimming left V 1 base short and J 5 bases short, with 14 bases between. CDR3 length: 15 residues. From germline, CDR1 is MNHEY and CDR2 SMNVEV (reference sequence). The CDR3 DNA reads TGTGCCAGCAGTTTATGGGCAGGCGGGCGTACTGAAGCTTTCTTT. It translates to CASSLWAGGRTEAFF.

The chain joins TRBV27 to TRBJ2-7, with D unclear. The V end lost 5 bases, the J end lost 3 bases, and 11 bases lay between the germline ends. The germline gives CDR1 MNHEY, CDR2 SMNVEV (reference sequence). This CDR3 region has 13 residues. The CDR3 loop reads CASSKGALYEQYF. CDR3 nucleotides: TGTGCCAGCAGTAAAGGAGCGCTCTACGAGCAGTACTTC.

This clone was observed a few times. The chain combines TRBV6-2 or TRBV6-3 with TRBJ1-1; no clear D. CDR1 MNHEY and CDR2 SVGEGT come from the germline V gene. Trimming cost V 0 bases and J 1 base, with 6 bases left between them. The CDR3 has 14 residues. DNA of the CDR3: TGTGCCAGCAGTTACTCGGCGGGGAACACTGAAGCTTTCTTT. This sequence encodes CASSYSAGNTEAFF.